This T cell receptor beta chain was profiled in a study of blood T cell repertoires in COVID-19. As for the study in general: Samples of COVID-19 (acute and convalescent) were obtained from the United States, Italy and Spain. Sources were T cells, B-cell-depleted T cells, or PBMCs; the material itself was cDNA or gDNA.

The junction had 1 base not matched to a gene; V was cut back by 0 bases and J by 2 bases. The length of the CDR3 is 15 residues. Looked up from germline, CDR1 is MNHEY and CDR2 is SVGAGI. Original handling: Estimation of nucleated cell counts relied on the amplification of reference gene primers. The table came from immunoSEQ multiplex PCR; TCRdb's copy has only in-frame clones and leaves some out. V, J and clone size derive from that table, while D and trimming were established from the DNA sequence. The table shows some 140,000 clones, with around 85% occurring only once. This TCR derives from an older woman with acute or convalescent COVID-19. Sequences were obtained from peripheral blood. The J gene is TRBJ2-7, the V gene TRBV6-5; 10 bases line up with TRBD2. The chain's CDR3 is CASSYSLAGAYEQYF. CDR3 bases: TGTGCCAGCAGTTACTCGCTAGCGGGGGCCTACGAGCAGTACTTC.